A selection of T cell receptor beta chains follows, all from one sample in a study of T-cell memory formation after mild COVID-19. TCRdb re-analysed the 5' RACE reads in MiXCR, keeping a single row per CDR3 protein. The sample shows roughly 140,000 distinct CDR3 sequences, 14% of them seen only once. Sequencing was performed on PBMCs or a T cell subset sorted from them (not recorded which). These receptors originate from an adult woman who had mild COVID-19 (a few samples of this study predate the infection). Cell type and time point are not known. CDR3s include the opening cysteine and the closing phenylalanine or tryptophan. Rows give clone size only sometimes, using once, few, many, or a class for an expanded clone.

v_gene	j_gene	abundance	CDR3aa
TRBV2	TRBJ1-5	-	CASRDGTDYQPQHF
TRBV5-1	TRBJ2-1	-	CASSLGHDLNEQFF
TRBV25-1	TRBJ2-1	few	CASSEGTHSYNEQFF
TRBV20-1	TRBJ2-3	many	CSARELAGGPDTQYF
TRBV7-9	TRBJ2-1	-	CASSSGLAEYNEQFF
TRBV12-3/TRBV12-4	TRBJ2-2	many	CASLTGTQTGELFF
TRBV15	TRBJ2-1	-	CATSREVSSSYNEQFF
TRBV2	TRBJ2-7	-	CASSEGPGIEQYF
TRBV5-1	TRBJ2-7	-	CASSVRDLYEQYF
TRBV6-6	TRBJ2-7	-	CASSYRVVPTYEQYF
TRBV4-3	TRBJ2-7	-	CASSQFWDRGQYEQYF
TRBV7-9	TRBJ2-2	few	CASSPAGRFTGELFF
TRBV4-3	TRBJ2-5	few	CASSQVTGGLETQYF
TRBV6-5	TRBJ1-1	-	CASSSAGMNTEAFF
TRBV7-9	TRBJ1-1	-	CASSFLGTGNTEAFF
TRBV6-1	TRBJ2-3	-	CASKRAYNPQYF
TRBV20-1	TRBJ2-1	few	CSARGTSGLYNEQFF
TRBV29-1	TRBJ2-7	few	CSVAGQGSSYEQYF
TRBV7-6	TRBJ1-1	-	CASSLASGGTEAFF
TRBV6-5	TRBJ2-1	few	CASSYHRTGGYNEQFF
TRBV18	TRBJ2-1	few	CASSPLSGGADNEQFF
TRBV7-9	TRBJ2-3	-	CASSLRDRPKDTQYF
TRBV29-1	TRBJ2-2	few	CSVDFRGTGELFF
TRBV18	TRBJ2-3	-	CASSPFRTDTQYF
TRBV7-3	TRBJ2-2	few	CASSFGLGELFF
TRBV4-3	TRBJ2-1	few	CASSQLAGAGNEQFF